This T cell receptor beta chain was sequenced during a study of cytomegalovirus exposure and HLA in healthy donors. Study-wide results and caveats: Later on, a genetic analysis was performed. It linked a missense variant in DCLRE1C with V- and J-gene trimming of TCR beta. The study designated about 160 TCR beta chains cytomegalovirus-associated.

Healthy bone marrow donors made up the cohort. CDR3 size: 14 residues. Germline V gene lookup returns CDR1 KGHSH and CDR2 LQKENI. V trimming: 6 bases; J trimming: 7 bases; junction bases outside the gene matches: 9. As for this clone: Its target is unknown.

This PCR relied on a set of 60 Vbeta primers and 13 Jbeta primers. Assay: immunoSEQ multiplex PCR; the TCRdb copy retains only in-frame clones and omits some. This table has some 150,000 clones, 60% to 80% appearing once. This TCR was sampled from a male donor in good health and CMV-seronegative. The chain uses TRBV18 and TRBJ2-1; 7 bases are a match to TRBD1. Sequenced material: PBMCs. The CDR3 reads CASSSQGDGNEQFF. DNA for the CDR3: TGTGCCAGCTCCTCCCAGGGGGATGGAAATGAGCAGTTCTTC.